This TCR beta chain was documented in a study of T-cell reconstitution after alpha-beta-depleted transplantation in children. This clonotype was observed at least ten times. The antigen is not known. Per the germline V gene, CDR1 is SGHTA and CDR2 is FQGNSA. The CDR3 totals 15 residues. V lost 5 bases and J lost 2; bases outside the gene matches: 3. Study outcomes and limitations: Newly made T cells mostly supplied T-cell counts and diversity one year after transplant. The study traced high day-60 TCRbeta diversity in some patients to surviving recipient T cells and thymic progenitors. Expanded graft clones numbering several hundred reportedly gave rise to alpha-beta T cells about two months after transplant.

Unique molecular identifiers featured in how the TCRbeta library was prepared. TCRdb analysed the PCR reads with MiXCR anew, one entry per CDR3 protein. This sample has about 130,000 distinct CDR3 sequences, with 8.5% to 10% found just once. The chain employs TRBV7-2 and TRBJ2-1; 10 positions match TRBD2. The origin of this receptor is a girl less than two years old who had a stem cell transplant for combined immunodeficiency, so the T cells may come from the graft donor. The sample in question was PBMCs, mostly from graft donor cells, obtained 180 days after TCRalphabeta/CD19-depleted stem cell transplant. The CDR3 sequence: CASSRSGRAYNEQFF. As DNA, the CDR3 is TGTGCCAGCAGCCGAAGCGGGAGGGCCTACAATGAGCAGTTCTTC.